This T cell receptor beta chain is drawn from a study of Graves' ophthalmopathy and Graves' hyperthyroidism. Germline CDR1 is MGHDK and CDR2 is SYGVNS. This CDR3 has 13 amino acids. Investigators amplified TCR beta CDR3 regions from RNA transcripts. First-round RT-PCR with HTBI primers preceded a second-round multiplex PCR. TCRdb reprocessed the multiplex PCR reads with MiXCR, giving one entry per CDR3 protein. The repertoire holds about 640,000 distinct CDR3 sequences, 35% to 45% seen once, with about 3.3% in the top ten. Remarks on this clonotype: Mismatch with germline at one junction end may stem from a read error.

The J gene is TRBJ1-6, the V gene TRBV25-1; a weak D match, TRBD1 (5 bases). The material sequenced was peripheral blood. This TCR was recovered from an adult man with Graves' ophthalmopathy. In nucleotides, the CDR3 is TGTACCAGCAGTTGGGGGTACGGTTCACCCCTCCACTTT. It specifies CTSSWGYGSPLHF.